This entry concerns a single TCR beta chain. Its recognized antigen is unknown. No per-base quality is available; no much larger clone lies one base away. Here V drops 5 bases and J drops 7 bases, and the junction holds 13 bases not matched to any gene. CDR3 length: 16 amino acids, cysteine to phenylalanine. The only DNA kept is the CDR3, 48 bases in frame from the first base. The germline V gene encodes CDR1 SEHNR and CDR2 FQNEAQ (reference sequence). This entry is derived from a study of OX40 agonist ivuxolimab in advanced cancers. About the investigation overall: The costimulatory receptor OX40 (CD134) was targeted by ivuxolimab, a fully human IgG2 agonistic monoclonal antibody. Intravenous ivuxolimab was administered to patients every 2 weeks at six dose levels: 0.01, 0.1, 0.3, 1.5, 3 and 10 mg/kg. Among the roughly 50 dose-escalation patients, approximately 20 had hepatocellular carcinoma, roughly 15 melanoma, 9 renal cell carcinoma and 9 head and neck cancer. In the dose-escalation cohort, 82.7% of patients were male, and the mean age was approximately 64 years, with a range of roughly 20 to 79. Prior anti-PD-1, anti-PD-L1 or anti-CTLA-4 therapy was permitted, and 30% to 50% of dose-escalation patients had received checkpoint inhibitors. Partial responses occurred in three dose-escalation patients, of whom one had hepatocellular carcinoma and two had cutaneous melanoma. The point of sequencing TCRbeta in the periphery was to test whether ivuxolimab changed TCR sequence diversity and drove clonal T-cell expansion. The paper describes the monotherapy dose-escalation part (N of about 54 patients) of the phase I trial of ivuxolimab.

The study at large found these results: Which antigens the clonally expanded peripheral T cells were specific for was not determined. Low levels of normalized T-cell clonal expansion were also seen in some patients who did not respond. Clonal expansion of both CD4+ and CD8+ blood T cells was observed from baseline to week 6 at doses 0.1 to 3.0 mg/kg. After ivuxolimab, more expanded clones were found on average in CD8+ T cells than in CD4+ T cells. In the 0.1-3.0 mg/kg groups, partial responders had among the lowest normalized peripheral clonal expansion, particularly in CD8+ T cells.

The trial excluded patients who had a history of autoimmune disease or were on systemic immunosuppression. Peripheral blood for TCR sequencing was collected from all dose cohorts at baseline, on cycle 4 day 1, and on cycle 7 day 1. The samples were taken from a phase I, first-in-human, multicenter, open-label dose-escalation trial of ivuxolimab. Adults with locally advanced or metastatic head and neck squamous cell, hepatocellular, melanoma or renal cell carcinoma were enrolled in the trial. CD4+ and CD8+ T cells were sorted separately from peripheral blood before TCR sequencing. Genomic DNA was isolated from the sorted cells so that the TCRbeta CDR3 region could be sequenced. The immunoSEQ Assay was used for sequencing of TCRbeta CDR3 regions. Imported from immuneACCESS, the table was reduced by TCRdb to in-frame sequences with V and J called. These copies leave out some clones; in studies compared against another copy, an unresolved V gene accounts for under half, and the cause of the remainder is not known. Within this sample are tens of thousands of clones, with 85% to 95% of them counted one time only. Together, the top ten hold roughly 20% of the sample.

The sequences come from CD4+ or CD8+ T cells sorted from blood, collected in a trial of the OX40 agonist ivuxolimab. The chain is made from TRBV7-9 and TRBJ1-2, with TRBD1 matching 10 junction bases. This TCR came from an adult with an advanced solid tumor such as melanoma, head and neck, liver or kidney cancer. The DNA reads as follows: TGTGCCAGCAGCACCCGACCCCGACAGGGGGCGCCTGGCTACACCTTC. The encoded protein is CASSTRPRQGAPGYTF.